Sequencing of this T cell receptor beta chain was carried out in a study of STAT5B mutations in CD4+ large granular lymphocyte leukemia. Study conclusions and caveats: 8/27 top patient clones versus 2/35 control clones were TRBV06-family. Without HLA matching, higher CD4+ than CD8+ T-LGLL clonality could reflect small sample size.

The assay was run at survey level. The method was immunoSEQ multiplex PCR; TCRdb's version includes in-frame clones alone and lacks a portion of them. The data hold 25,000 to 30,000 clones, with about 77% observed a single time. V lost 0 bases to trimming and J lost 6 bases, with 12 bases between them. The V gene's germline CDR1 is LGHNA and CDR2 YSLEER. The CDR3 is made up of 16 amino acids. Controls came from buffy coats of healthy blood donors. As regards this clone: Its specificity is not known.

The sequence was collected from a human donor in good health. This sequence joins TRBV4-3 and TRBJ1-6, with D unresolved. Sequencing input: CD4+ T cells from blood buffy coats. The DNA of the CDR3 is TGCGCCAGCAGCCAAGATGAAGGGCGAGTTAATTCACCCCTCCACTTT. Translating gives CASSQDEGRVNSPLHF.